Sequencing of this T cell receptor (beta chain) was carried out in a study of T cells after posttransplantation cyclophosphamide. Study-level points and caveats: TRB clonality was highly associated with recipient CMV seropositivity and reactivation.

V shed 3 bases, J shed 2 bases, and the junction held 13 bases outside the gene matches. This CDR3 comprises 17 residues. Germline V gene lookup returns CDR1 SGHNT and CDR2 YYREEE (reference sequence). Profiled with immunoSEQ multiplex PCR; TCRdb holds only in-frame clones, not every one. In the table there are some 52,000 clones, 86% of which are singletons. As regards this clone: Its antigen is still unknown.

The chain combines TRBV5-4 with TRBJ1-2; 7 positions agree with TRBD1. The receptor's source is a man aged 30 to 45 with a blood cancer, CMV-positive, and with a related stem cell donor. Sample: PBMCs. The CDR3 DNA is TGTGCCAGCAGCTCGTGGTTCCGTACAGGGGCCAACTATGGCTACACCTTC. Protein: CASSSWFRTGANYGYTF.